These T cell receptor beta chains were read from a single sample in a study of persistence of HIV-infected CD4 T cells. Clones were sequenced by immunoSEQ multiplex PCR, and TCRdb holds only the in-frame ones, with some missing. The sample lists more than 45,000 clones; 75% to 85% were seen once. No antigen has been identified for these receptors. The sequencing used CD4+ T cells sorted from PBMCs after approximately 19-hour stimulation, collected from a patient who received antiretroviral therapy. Source of these receptors: an adult man with HIV who was CMV-seropositive. Each CDR3 is given with its conserved first and last residue. The D gene is left open where the match is weak. A row's size may be missing; if present it is once, few, many or a size class.

>TRBJ1-6|TRBV5-1|NA|TRBD1
CASSVDRGNNSPLHF
TGCGCCAGCAGCGTGGACAGGGGTAATAATTCACCCCTCCACTTT
>TRBJ1-5|TRBV19|NA|NA
CASSSGGSGNQPQHF
TGTGCCAGTAGTAGTGGAGGGAGTGGCAATCAGCCCCAGCATTTT
>TRBJ1-4|TRBV13|NA|NA
CASSLGQGRNEKLFF
TGTGCCAGCAGCTTAGGGCAGGGAAGGAATGAAAAACTGTTTTTT
>TRBJ1-5|TRBV20-1|NA|NA
CSAEGQPQHF
TGCAGTGCTGAGGGTCAGCCCCAGCATTTT
>TRBJ1-1|TRBV12-3/TRBV12-4|NA|NA
CASSWEAEAFF
TGTGCCAGCAGTTGGGAGGCTGAAGCTTTCTTT
>TRBJ1-1|TRBV19|few|TRBD1
CASSYPGQSNTEAFF
TGTGCCAGTAGTTATCCGGGACAGTCGAACACTGAAGCTTTCTTT
>TRBJ1-1|TRBV19|NA|NA
CASSNSGNTEAFF
TGTGCCAGTAGTAACTCCGGAAACACTGAAGCTTTCTTT
>TRBJ1-1|TRBV7-2|NA|NA
CASSKSPLLQGGDTEAFF
TGTGCCAGCAGCAAGTCTCCCCTCCTACAGGGTGGGGACACTGAAGCTTTCTTT
>TRBJ2-2|TRBV5-1|NA|TRBD2
CASSLGPSGDTGELFF
TGCGCCAGCAGCTTGGGGCCTAGCGGAGACACCGGGGAGCTGTTTTTT
>TRBJ1-2|TRBV12-3/TRBV12-4|NA|NA
CASRRQNYGYTF
TGTGCCAGCAGGCGACAGAACTATGGCTACACCTTC
>TRBJ2-7|TRBV2|NA|TRBD2
CASRLAGGVGSYEQYF
TGTGCCAGCAGGCTAGCGGGAGGGGTGGGCTCCTACGAGCAGTACTTC
>TRBJ2-1|TRBV6-1|NA|NA
CASSEGVRGRDEQFF
TGTGCCAGCAGTGAAGGGGTACGGGGCAGGGATGAGCAGTTCTTC
>TRBJ1-5|TRBV12-2|NA|NA
CASRLAGPGEQPQHF
TGTGCAAGTCGCTTAGCGGGACCAGGGGAACAGCCCCAGCATTTT
>TRBJ2-2|TRBV29-1|NA|NA
CSVARGGNTGELFF
TGCAGCGTTGCAAGAGGGGGAAATACCGGGGAGCTGTTTTTT
>TRBJ1-1|TRBV29-1|NA|NA
CSVVAGTLGTEAFF
TGCAGCGTTGTAGCCGGGACTCTCGGGACTGAAGCTTTCTTT
>TRBJ1-1|TRBV11-2|NA|NA
CASSRDRREAFF
TGTGCCAGCAGCCGTGACAGGCGTGAAGCTTTCTTT
>TRBJ2-1|TRBV2|NA|NA
CASGGLKEQFF
TGTGCCAGCGGAGGGTTAAAGGAGCAGTTCTTC
>TRBJ1-1|TRBV28|NA|NA
CASSPPGHNTEAFF
TGTGCCAGCAGCCCTCCGGGACACAACACTGAAGCTTTCTTT
>TRBJ1-5|TRBV12-3/TRBV12-4|once|NA
CASSLPRGEAQHF
TGTGCCAGCAGTTTACCACGTGGTGAGGCCCAGCATTTT
>TRBJ1-5|TRBV2|NA|TRBD1
CASRRQGAGPQHF
TGTGCCAGCAGACGACAGGGGGCTGGGCCCCAGCATTTT
>TRBJ1-1|TRBV19|once|NA
CASSFPRGLEAFF
TGTGCCAGTAGTTTTCCCCGGGGCCTTGAAGCTTTCTTT
>TRBJ2-7|TRBV14|NA|NA
CASSQVQGYEQYF
TGTGCCAGCAGCCAAGTCCAGGGTTACGAGCAGTACTTC
>TRBJ2-1|TRBV3-1/TRBV3-2|NA|TRBD1
CASSFGTAKSDEQFF
TGTGCCAGCAGCTTCGGGACAGCCAAATCCGATGAGCAGTTCTTC
>TRBJ2-7|TRBV7-2|NA|TRBD2
CASSLALLAGDEQYF
TGTGCCAGCAGCTTAGCTCTCCTAGCGGGAGACGAGCAGTACTTC
>TRBJ1-5|TRBV7-2|NA|NA
CASSLGPNQPQHF
TGTGCCAGCAGCTTAGGCCCAAATCAGCCCCAGCATTTT
>TRBJ2-1|TRBV4-3|NA|TRBD2
CASSQGGVSSGSEQFF
TGCGCCAGCAGCCAAGGCGGTGTTTCTAGCGGGAGCGAGCAGTTCTTC
>TRBJ2-1|TRBV7-8|NA|NA
CASSLQGLILDTRSYNEQFF
TGTGCCAGCAGCCTCCAGGGGTTAATTTTGGACACCCGCTCCTACAATGAGCAGTTCTTC
>TRBJ1-4|TRBV5-6|NA|TRBD1
CASSFTGAGEKLFF
TGTGCCAGCAGCTTTACAGGGGCGGGAGAAAAACTGTTTTTT